This entry lists 31 T cell receptor beta chains sequenced from one sample in a study of T cell repertoires in cytomegalovirus infection. No antigen is known for these receptors. TCRdb redid the calling of the reads with MiXCR, one entry per CDR3 protein. In the table there are about 63,000 distinct CDR3 sequences, 20% to 25% of which are singletons. The starting material was CD8+ T cells from cultured PBMCs, obtained from culture after CMV antigen stimulation. These receptors all stem from a human donor in good health (CMV status not recorded). Some clones in this sample may be carry-over from other donors' samples.

This clonotype was seen only a few times. The chain has TRBV27 and TRBJ1-2; D remains ambiguous. The germline V gene has CDR1 MNHEY and CDR2 SMNVEV (reference sequence). The ends were cut back, 4 bases at V and 6 bases at J, with 12 bases in the middle. The CDR3 runs to 13 residues. The CDR3 coding sequence is TGTGCCAGCAGTTGGACGGGCGGGGATGGCTACACCTTC. Amino acid sequence: CASSWTGGDGYTF.

The sample holds a few counts of this clonotype. The CDR3 coding sequence is TGTGCCAGCAGCCCCGGTACTCTATTCACAGATACGCAGTATTTT. Translation gives CASSPGTLFTDTQYF. The V gene is TRBV7-8, the J gene TRBJ2-3; D remains ambiguous. This CDR3 is 15 amino acids long. In germline, CDR1 is SGHVS, CDR2 FQNEAQ. Trimming stripped 5 bases from V and 2 bases from J, with 14 bases between.

This clonotype appeared a few times. This chain links TRBV11-2 with TRBJ2-5; 8 bases align to TRBD1. CDR1 and CDR2 (germline): SGHAT, FQNNGV. The CDR3 is made up of 19 amino acids. V lost 1 base to trimming and J lost 3 bases; unmatched junction nucleotides: 16. The DNA for the CDR3 is TGTGCCAGCAGCTTAGTCGTGTTTTCGGACAGGGCCGGCAAAGAGACCCAGTACTTC. Amino acids: CASSLVVFSDRAGKETQYF.

In DNA, the CDR3 is TGTGCCACCACGGGGAGAAAGGGGGTAGCCTATGGCTACACCTTC. This codes for CATTGRKGVAYGYTF. This chain uses TRBV6-1 with TRBJ1-2; possibly TRBD1 for D (6 bases). V lost 10 bases, J lost 4 bases, and 22 bases lay in between. The CDR3 totals 15 residues. Germline-derived CDR1 and CDR2 are MNHNS and SASEGT.

This clonotype was picked up many times. The J gene is TRBJ2-6, the V gene TRBV6-1, with D hard to call. The germline CDR1 and CDR2 sequences are MNHNS and SASEGT. This CDR3 is built from 15 residues. V lost 1 base to trimming and J lost 1 base, with 5 bases between them. The CDR3 region is CASSEVRSGANVLTF. As DNA, the CDR3 is TGTGCCAGCAGTGAAGTACGGTCTGGGGCCAACGTCCTGACTTTC.

The chain combines TRBV7-9 with TRBJ1-2; D is unresolved. Trimming left V 4 bases short and J 7 bases short, with 19 bases between. Germline CDR1 is SEHNR and CDR2 is FQNEAQ (reference sequence). CDR3 length: 15 residues. The chain's CDR3 is CASSSATGAGFGYTF. CDR3 in DNA: TGTGCCAGCAGCTCGGCCACGGGCGCTGGTTTTGGCTACACCTTC.

This clonotype was counted a few times. The chain employs TRBV12-3 or TRBV12-4 and TRBJ1-5, with D hard to call. This CDR3 comprises 11 residues. V lost 5 bases and J lost 5, with 4 bases in between. This CDR3 is CASSKDQPQHF. The CDR3 DNA sequence: TGTGCCAGCAGTAAAGATCAGCCCCAGCATTTT.

The rearrangement uses TRBV4-1 and TRBJ2-3; D assignment may be TRBD1 or TRBD2 (5 bases each). The germline CDR1 and CDR2 sequences are MGHRA and YSYEKL. V was pared by 4 bases and J by 0 bases, with 11 bases between. There are 15 residues in the CDR3. The CDR3 nucleotides are TGCGCCAGCAGCCCCATCGGGGCTAGCACAGATACGCAGTATTTT. Translated: CASSPIGASTDTQYF.

This clonotype was counted a single time. The chain uses TRBV12-3 or TRBV12-4 and TRBJ1-5; possible D gene TRBD1, 6 bases. CDR3 length: 15 residues. V lost 6 bases to trimming and J lost 4 bases, with 16 bases between them. CDR3 protein: CASSGLGQSNQPQHF. Written as DNA, the CDR3 is TGTGCCAGCAGCGGTCTCGGACAGTCAAATCAGCCCCAGCATTTT.

The chain combines TRBV12-3 or TRBV12-4 with TRBJ1-5; D is perhaps TRBD1 (6 bases). Trimming left V 1 base short and J 5 bases short, with 18 bases between. The CDR3 is 17 residues long. The CDR3 DNA reads as TGTGCCAGCAGTTTAGGATCTTCGGGGGGCAGGGATCAGCCCCAGCATTTT. It translates to CASSLGSSGGRDQPQHF.

This clonotype was seen more than once but under ten times. This chain links TRBV6-5 with TRBJ1-6; TRBD1 agrees at 7 bases. Trimming took 6 bases from V and 0 from J; bases not matched to a gene: 5. The germline CDR1 and CDR2 sequences are MNHEY and SVGAGI. The CDR3 is 16 residues long. DNA for the CDR3: TGTGCCAGCAGAATCAGGGACAGCTCCTATAATTCACCCCTCCACTTT. Protein: CASRIRDSSYNSPLHF.

CDR3 sequence reads: CASSLSRREGFYNEQFF. CDR3 nucleotides: TGTGCCAGCAGTTTAAGCCGCAGGGAAGGTTTTTACAATGAGCAGTTCTTC. The J gene is TRBJ2-1, the V gene TRBV28, with D possibly being TRBD1 (5 bases). The CDR3 consists of 17 residues. Germline CDR1 and CDR2: MDHEN and SYDVKM. V lost 2 bases to trimming and J lost 4 bases, with 18 bases between them. Combining the CDR3 with reference TRBV28 and TRBJ2-1 gives the whole variable domain DVKVTQSSRYLVKRTGEKVFLECVQDMDHENMFWYRQDPGLGLRLIYFSYDVKMKEKGDIPEGYSVSREKKERFSLILESASTNQTSMYLCASSLSRREGFYNEQFFGPGTRLTVL.

This clonotype has only a few counts. The V gene is TRBV7-2, the J gene TRBJ1-2; the match to TRBD1 covers 9 bases. The CDR3 consists of 17 residues. The junction had 15 bases not matched to a gene; V was cut back by 2 bases and J by 8 bases. From germline, CDR1 is SGHTA and CDR2 FQGNSA. The CDR3 sequence: CASSLPGQGILLWGYTF. CDR3 DNA: TGTGCCAGCAGCTTACCGGGACAGGGCATCCTCCTATGGGGCTACACCTTC. Full variable domain (missing parts from reference TRBV7-2 and TRBJ1-2): GAGVSQSPSNKVTEKGKDVELRCDPISGHTALYWYRQSLGQGLEFLIYFQGNSAPDKSGLPSDRFSAERTGGSVSTLTIQRTQQEDSAVYLCASSLPGQGILLWGYTFGSGTRLTVV.

This clonotype was counted once. V is TRBV27 and J is TRBJ1-3, with D uncertain. In germline, CDR1 is MNHEY, CDR2 SMNVEV (reference sequence). CDR3 length: 15 amino acids. Trimming removed 1 base at V and 0 bases at J, with 7 bases between. As DNA, the CDR3 is TGTGCCAGCAGTTTATGGCCCAGCTCTGGAAACACCATATATTTT. This gives the protein CASSLWPSSGNTIYF.

This clonotype was detected only a few times. CDR3 loop: CASSSRDSHSPLHF. In DNA, the CDR3 is TGTGCCAGCAGCTCCCGGGACAGCCATTCACCCCTCCACTTT. V is TRBV11-2 and J is TRBJ1-6; TRBD1 matches 7 bases. There are 14 residues in the CDR3. The junction had 5 bases not matched to a gene; V was cut back by 4 bases and J by 8 bases. The germline gives CDR1 SGHAT, CDR2 FQNNGV. Using reference TRBV11-2 and TRBJ1-6 for the parts outside the CDR3, the full variable domain is EAGVAQSPRYKIIEKRQSVAFWCNPISGHATLYWYQQILGQGPKLLIQFQNNGVVDDSQLPKDRFSAERLKGVDSTLKIQPAKLEDSAVYLCASSSRDSHSPLHFGNGTRLTVT.

This chain joins TRBV15 and TRBJ1-1; D remains unclear. This CDR3 is built from 14 residues. Germline V gives CDR1 LNHNV, CDR2 YYDKDF (reference sequence). V shed 3 bases and J shed 0 bases, with 8 bases lying between them. In nucleotides, the CDR3 is TGTGCCACCAGCAGGGCTTTGATGAACACTGAAGCTTTCTTT. Its protein product is CATSRALMNTEAFF.

The V call is TRBV7-2, the J call TRBJ2-5, with D hard to call. There are 17 residues in the CDR3. V lost 1 base to trimming and J lost 2 bases, with 17 bases between them. Germline CDR1 reads SGHTA; CDR2 reads FQGNSA. Written as DNA, the CDR3 is TGTGCCAGCAGCTTAGATGGGGAAAGGTCCTTACAAGAGACCCAGTACTTC. Its translation is CASSLDGERSLQETQYF.

Regarding this clonotype: This likely comes from a read error, as the CDR3 has no conserved phenylalanine or tryptophan at its end. The V gene is TRBV4-3, the J gene TRBJ2-1, with D maybe TRBD1 (6 bases). The germline gives CDR1 LGHNA, CDR2 YSLEER. The CDR3 is made up of 12 amino acids. Trimming pared 2 bases from V and 9 bases from J, leaving 8 bases between. This CDR3 reads CASSQLQGEQFL. The CDR3 nucleotides read TGCGCCAGCAGCCAACTACAGGGTGAGCAGTTCCTC.

The chain joins TRBV4-1 to TRBJ2-3; D gene ambiguous. Trimming took 3 bases from V and 1 from J, leaving 8 bases between them. This CDR3 spans 14 amino acids. Looked up from germline, CDR1 is MGHRA and CDR2 is YSYEKL. For the CDR3, the DNA is TGCGCCAGCAGCCAGAACCTGGGCACAGATACGCAGTATTTT. Its protein product is CASSQNLGTDTQYF.

This clonotype was picked up a small number of times. V usage is TRBV2 and J usage is TRBJ2-1; D tentatively fits TRBD1 or TRBD2 (6 bases each). This CDR3 region has 14 residues. Germline assignment: CDR1 SNHLY and CDR2 FYNNEI. V was clipped by 8 bases and J by 2 bases, with 13 bases between them. The DNA of the CDR3 is TGTGCCAGCCTATCGGGGGCAACCTACAATGAGCAGTTCTTC. This gives the protein CASLSGATYNEQFF.

This clonotype was counted a few times. The chain uses TRBV7-9 and TRBJ2-3, with unresolved D. Germline CDR1 and CDR2: SEHNR and FQNEAQ (reference sequence). Trimming removed 5 bases at V and 6 bases at J, with 21 bases between. This CDR3 is 16 amino acids long. The CDR3, as DNA: TGTGCCAGCAGCGCCCTCTACCTTGAACGGAAGGATACGCAGTATTTT. This codes for CASSALYLERKDTQYF. Using reference TRBV7-9 and TRBJ2-3 for the parts outside the CDR3, the full variable domain is DTGVSQNPRHKITKRGQNVTFRCDPISEHNRLYWYRQTLGQGPEFLTYFQNEAQLEKSRLLSDRFSAERPKGSFSTLEIQRTEQGDSAMYLCASSALYLERKDTQYFGPGTRLTVL.

This clonotype was picked up a small number of times. This rearrangement joins TRBV7-8 to TRBJ2-2; no clear D. Trimming left V 3 bases short and J 2 bases short, with 7 bases between. This CDR3 is built from 14 residues. In germline, CDR1 is SGHVS, CDR2 FQNEAQ. The DNA of the CDR3 is TGTGCCAGCAGCTTCGACTCTAACACCGGGGAGCTGTTTTTT. It specifies CASSFDSNTGELFF.

The V gene is TRBV10-1, the J gene TRBJ2-1; possible D gene TRBD1, 6 bases. V was clipped by 2 bases and J by 5 bases, with 19 bases between them. CDR1 WNHNN and CDR2 SYGVQD come from the germline V gene (reference sequence). This CDR3 is built from 17 residues. The CDR3 loop reads CASSENEGPGVHNEQFF. The CDR3 region has the DNA TGCGCCAGCAGTGAGAACGAGGGGCCAGGGGTCCACAATGAGCAGTTCTTC.

This clonotype was seen repeatedly, ten times or more. V gene TRBV6-2 or TRBV6-3 combines with J gene TRBJ2-7; either TRBD1 or TRBD2 may fit D (5 bases each). From germline, CDR1 is MNHEY and CDR2 SVGEGT. The CDR3 spans 14 residues. V was clipped by 0 bases and J by 2 bases, with 8 bases between them. CDR3: CASSYSGTAYEQYF. CDR3 bases: TGTGCCAGCAGTTACTCCGGGACGGCCTACGAGCAGTACTTC.

This clonotype was seen a handful of times. At one end the junction does not follow the germline gene, possibly because of a read error. The chain is built from TRBV19 and TRBJ2-1, with D hard to call. CDR1 and CDR2 from the germline V gene are LNHDA and SQIVND (reference sequence). CDR3 size: 12 residues. CDR3 sequence reads: CASSLEPPQQFF. CDR3 coding DNA: TGTGCCAGTAGTTTAGAACCCCCGCAGCAGTTCTTC.

The V and J genes are TRBV4-1 and TRBJ1-5; TRBD1 matches 7 bases. CDR1 and CDR2 from the germline V gene are MGHRA and YSYEKL. Germline trimming cut 2 bases from V and 5 bases from J; bases unmatched to any gene: 3. The CDR3 length is 14 residues. In DNA, the CDR3 is TGCGCCAGCAGCCAACACAGGGGTGATCAGCCCCAGCATTTT. Encoded protein: CASSQHRGDQPQHF.

Details on this clonotype: Without the conserved terminal phenylalanine or tryptophan, this CDR3 likely stems from a read error. The chain couples TRBV12-3 or TRBV12-4 to TRBJ1-1, with D maybe TRBD1 (5 bases). The ends were cut back, 5 bases at V and 2 bases at J, with 12 bases in the middle. The CDR3 sequence is 14 residues long. The CDR3 sequence: CASSIGTANTEAFL. The DNA of the CDR3 is TGTGCCAGCAGTATCGGGACGGCAAACACTGAAGCTTTCCTT.

This clonotype came up many times. The chain employs TRBV4-2 and TRBJ1-5; D gene unclear. CDR3 size: 16 residues. The V and J ends lost 0 bases and 9 bases respectively, with 18 bases between them. Germline CDR1 LGHNA, CDR2 YNFKEQ. CDR3 sequence (DNA): TGTGCCAGCAGCCAAGATCACGTGGGTGATCGGCGGCCCCAGCATTTT. Its translation is CASSQDHVGDRRPQHF.

This clonotype was observed a few times. V and J are TRBV6-2 or TRBV6-3 and TRBJ2-7, with D unresolved. Germline V CDR1 and CDR2: MNHEY, SVGEGT. This CDR3 comprises 11 residues. Trimming shortened V by 9 bases and J by 1 base, and 7 bases separated the two germline ends. Here the CDR3 DNA reads TGTGCCAGTGGTGGTTCCTACGAGCAGTACTTC. It codes for CASGGSYEQYF.

The V call is TRBV19, the J call TRBJ2-1; tentative D call: TRBD2 (6 bases). V was shortened by 2 bases and J by 10 bases, with 9 bases between the two germline ends. There are 12 residues in the CDR3. CDR1 is LNHDA and CDR2 is SQIVND in the germline V gene (reference sequence). CDR3 protein: CASSIFGGEQFF. The CDR3 DNA sequence: TGTGCCAGTAGTATATTCGGAGGGGAGCAGTTCTTC.

This clonotype has only a few counts. The rearrangement links TRBV7-6 to TRBJ2-3; TRBD1 might be the D (6 bases). Germline CDR1 SGHVS, CDR2 FNYEAQ. The V end lost 0 bases, the J end lost 2 bases, and 12 bases lay between the germline ends. The CDR3 has 16 amino acids. CDR3 sequence reads: CASSLAGAASTDTQYF. CDR3 sequence (DNA): TGTGCCAGCAGCTTAGCGGGGGCAGCCTCCACAGATACGCAGTATTTT. Drawing the rest from reference TRBV7-6 and TRBJ2-3, the complete variable domain is GAGVSQSPRYKVTKRGQDVALRCDPISGHVSLYWYRQALGQGPEFLTYFNYEAQQDKSGLPNDRFSAERPEGSISTLTIQRTEQRDSAMYRCASSLAGAASTDTQYFGPGTRLTVL.